The 26 T cell receptor beta chains listed next were all sequenced from one sample in a study of blood T cell repertoires in COVID-19. Sequencing used immunoSEQ multiplex PCR; TCRdb keeps in-frame clones, though not all of them. The sample yields approximately 70,000 clones, about four fifths seen once. Sequencing input: peripheral blood. The receptor source for this set is a woman older than 75 with acute or convalescent COVID-19.

The V call is TRBV19, the J call TRBJ2-3; 8 nucleotides line up with TRBD2. V lost 7 bases to trimming and J lost 4 bases; unmatched junction nucleotides: 10. Germline values: CDR1 LNHDA, CDR2 SQIVND (reference sequence). The CDR3 sequence is 15 residues long. This CDR3 reads CASTPIAGLADTQYF. Written as DNA, the CDR3 is TGTGCCAGTACCCCGATAGCGGGGCTAGCAGATACGCAGTATTTT.

V and J are TRBV6-1 and TRBJ2-7; maybe TRBD1 (5 bases). This CDR3 comprises 15 residues. Germline CDR1 is MNHNS and CDR2 is SASEGT. Trimming took 1 base from V and 2 from J, leaving 12 bases between them. CDR3 DNA sequence: TGTGCCAGCAGTGAAGTCCCCGACAGAGCCTACGAGCAGTACTTC. This encodes CASSEVPDRAYEQYF.

V and J are TRBV10-3 and TRBJ2-1, with TRBD2 matching over 9 bases. Trimming cost V 10 bases and J 2 bases; bases outside gene matches: 3. Germline V CDR1 and CDR2: ENHRY, SYGVKD. The CDR3 sequence is 13 residues long. CDR3 residues: CATAGGPYNEQFF. The DNA of the CDR3 is TGTGCCACCGCGGGGGGGCCCTACAATGAGCAGTTCTTC.

V and J are TRBV2 and TRBJ1-4; 9 nucleotides agree with TRBD1. J lost 7 bases, V lost 6 bases, and 9 bases had no gene match. This CDR3 contains 15 residues. CDR1 and CDR2 (germline): SNHLY, FYNNEI. The CDR3 DNA reads TGTGCCAGCAGGGCACAGGGGGCATTAGGTGAAAAACTGTTTTTT. It yields the protein CASRAQGALGEKLFF.

The chain carries TRBV3-1 (or the pseudogene TRBV3-2) and TRBJ2-5; the match to TRBD2 covers 7 bases. The CDR3 sequence is 14 residues long. Germline V gene lookup returns CDR1 LGHDT and CDR2 YNNKEL (reference sequence). With V trimmed by 4 bases and J by 2 bases, 4 bases remained unmatched. The CDR3 sequence is CASSRRGGQETQYF. Written as DNA, the CDR3 is TGTGCCAGCAGCCGCCGCGGGGGTCAAGAGACCCAGTACTTC.

This clone occurred a few times. The rearrangement links TRBV19 to TRBJ1-2; the match to TRBD1 covers 9 bases. With 2 bases clipped from V and 8 bases from J, the junction kept 9 bases outside the gene matches. This CDR3 contains 15 residues. Germline V gene lookup returns CDR1 LNHDA and CDR2 SQIVND (reference sequence). The CDR3 DNA reads as TGTGCCAGTAGTATATTAGGACAGGGGAGGGGAGGCTACACCTTC. This codes for CASSILGQGRGGYTF.

The chain has TRBV7-6 and TRBJ1-2; 9 bases are a match to TRBD1. Germline V gene sequence: CDR1 SGHVS, CDR2 FNYEAQ. After removal of 1 base from V and 4 bases from J, the junction contained 4 bases not matched to a gene. The CDR3 runs 15 residues. The CDR3 DNA is TGTGCCAGCAGCTTAGGATTGACAGGGGGCTATGGCTACACCTTC. Translation: CASSLGLTGGYGYTF.

The chain is built from TRBV11-3 and TRBJ2-3; TRBD2 aligns across 11 bases. Trimming at V came to 5 bases and at J to 0 bases, leaving 10 bases not matched to a gene. Looked up from germline, CDR1 is SGHNT and CDR2 is YENEEA. The CDR3 has 18 residues. CDR3 amino acids: CASSPSPTSGASTDTQYF. In DNA, the CDR3 is TGTGCCAGCAGCCCAAGCCCGACTAGCGGGGCTAGCACAGATACGCAGTATTTT.

The CDR3 region has the DNA TGTGCCACCAGCAGAACCGGGACAGGGGACTTAAGCAATCAGCCCCAGCATTTT. This translates into CATSRTGTGDLSNQPQHF. This rearrangement joins TRBV15 to TRBJ1-5; 10 bases align to TRBD1. The V and J ends lost 2 bases and 1 base, in that order; junction bases with no gene match: 8. Germline V CDR1 and CDR2: LNHNV, YYDKDF (reference sequence). The CDR3 extends over 18 amino acids.

This rearrangement joins TRBV27 to TRBJ2-7; 8 bases line up with TRBD1. V lost 2 bases and J lost 5; bases outside the gene matches: 11. Germline CDR1 reads MNHEY; CDR2 reads SMNVEV (reference sequence). This CDR3 is 16 amino acids long. CDR3 amino acids: CASSLVSGRGPNEQYF. In DNA form, the CDR3 reads TGTGCCAGCAGTTTAGTTTCGGGCAGGGGGCCCAACGAGCAGTACTTC.

The J gene is TRBJ1-4, the V gene TRBV15, with 10 bases aligning to TRBD1. The germline V gene encodes CDR1 LNHNV and CDR2 YYDKDF (reference sequence). Trimming removed 1 base from V and 7 bases from J; junction bases left unmatched: 9. This CDR3 is built from 17 residues. The CDR3 protein is CATSRVGPTGGGEKLFF. In DNA form, the CDR3 reads TGTGCCACCAGCAGAGTGGGACCGACAGGGGGCGGTGAAAAACTGTTTTTT. Supplemented by reference TRBV15 and TRBJ1-4, the full variable domain reads DAMVIQNPRYQVTQFGKPVTLSCSQTLNHNVMYWYQQKSSQAPKLLFHYYDKDFNNEADTPDNFQSRRPNTSFCFLDIRSPGLGDTAMYLCATSRVGPTGGGEKLFFGSGTQLSVL.

This clone is classed as medium-sized. Distinct nucleotide sequences in the sample also encode this CDR3. The gene calls are TRBV11-3 and TRBJ2-2; 11 bases match TRBD1. Germline CDR1 reads SGHNT; CDR2 reads YENEEA. The CDR3 has 14 residues. Germline trimming cut 5 bases from V and 5 bases from J; bases unmatched to any gene: 1. CDR3 DNA sequence: TGTGCCAGCAGCAGGGACAGGGGGACCGGGGAGCTGTTTTTT. Translated, it gives CASSRDRGTGELFF.

The chain is built from TRBV6-2 or TRBV6-3 and TRBJ2-5; 7 bases match TRBD1. Germline CDR1 MNHEY, CDR2 SVGEGT. V dropped 3 bases and J dropped 3; count of bases not matched to a gene: 1. The CDR3 totals 13 residues. The CDR3 DNA sequence: TGTGCCAGCAGTTATGGGACAGAAGAGACCCAGTACTTC. This codes for CASSYGTEETQYF.

V usage is TRBV5-6 and J usage is TRBJ2-6; D not resolved. The length of the CDR3 is 18 residues. Trimming removed 1 base from V and 0 bases from J, with 14 bases in between. CDR1 and CDR2 from the germline V gene are SGHDT and YYEEEE. CDR3 amino acids: CASSLRSYGYSGANVLTF. CDR3 sequence (DNA): TGTGCCAGCAGCTTGCGTTCGTACGGTTACTCTGGGGCCAACGTCCTGACTTTC. The full variable domain, rest sourced from reference TRBV5-6 and TRBJ2-6, is DAGVTQSPTHLIKTRGQQVTLRCSPKSGHDTVSWYQQALGQGPQFIFQYYEEEERQRGNFPDRFSGHQFPNYSSELNVNALLLGDSALYLCASSLRSYGYSGANVLTFGAGSRLTVL.

V usage is TRBV23-1 and J usage is TRBJ2-7, with TRBD1 matching over 7 bases. TRBV23-1 is an ORF for which the function is uncertain. CDR3 size: 15 residues. V was pared by 3 bases and J by 0 bases, with 5 bases of the junction left unmatched. The CDR3 region is CASSHRTGLSYEQYF. The CDR3 nucleotides are TGCGCCAGCAGTCACCGGACAGGTCTCTCCTACGAGCAGTACTTC.

V gene TRBV11-2 combines with J gene TRBJ2-2, with TRBD1 identical over 7 bases. The junction had 12 bases not matched to a gene; V was cut back by 4 bases and J by 4 bases. CDR3 length: 17 residues. Germline assignment: CDR1 SGHAT and CDR2 FQNNGV. CDR3 loop: CASSSRTGGWGTGELFF. The CDR3 region has the DNA TGTGCCAGCAGCTCGCGGACAGGAGGCTGGGGCACCGGGGAGCTGTTTTTT.

By sample share, this clone is medium-sized. The chain carries TRBV5-6 and TRBJ2-5, with D maybe TRBD2 (6 bases). Germline loops: CDR1 SGHDT, CDR2 YYEEEE. The CDR3 spans 15 residues. V was pared by 0 bases and J by 1 base, with 10 bases between. For the CDR3, the DNA is TGTGCCAGCAGCTTGGTCGGTAGCGGCCAAGAGACCCAGTACTTC. Its translation: CASSLVGSGQETQYF.

The count of this clone is one. This chain connects TRBV12-3 or TRBV12-4 to TRBJ2-3, with D maybe TRBD1 (6 bases). The germline V and J ends were trimmed by 3 bases and 5 bases, with 9 bases remaining between them. The CDR3 contains 13 residues. The CDR3 DNA reads TGTGCCAGCAGTTTGCTCAGGGGAGATACGCAGTATTTT. Amino acid sequence: CASSLLRGDTQYF.

This clone came up once. This sequence joins TRBV6-5 and TRBJ2-2, with 8 bases identical to TRBD1. Trimming removed 6 bases from V and 9 bases from J; junction bases left unmatched: 9. Germline CDR1 MNHEY, CDR2 SVGAGI. CDR3 length equals 14 residues. CDR3 in amino acids: CASRVRGQARELFF. For the CDR3, the DNA is TGTGCCAGCAGGGTTCGGGGACAGGCCCGGGAGCTGTTTTTT.

Here the CDR3 reads CASSYSLEETQYF. The CDR3 DNA reads TGTGCCAGCAGTTACTCGCTAGAAGAGACCCAGTACTTC. This rearrangement joins TRBV6-5 to TRBJ2-5; D is ambiguous. CDR1 and CDR2 from the germline V gene are MNHEY and SVGAGI. V was cut by 0 bases and J by 3 bases, with 5 bases left in between. The length of the CDR3 is 13 residues.

The chain combines TRBV11-3 with TRBJ2-1; D gene ambiguous. V lost 0 bases and J lost 5, with 8 bases in between. CDR1 and CDR2 from the germline V gene are SGHNT and YENEEA. The CDR3 runs 14 residues. The CDR3: CASSLEGYNNEQFF. In nucleotides, the CDR3 is TGTGCCAGCAGCTTAGAGGGCTATAACAATGAGCAGTTCTTC.

This chain joins TRBV6-5 and TRBJ1-5; 8 bases match TRBD1. This CDR3 contains 15 residues. V gave up 6 bases and J gave up 5 bases; unmatched junction bases: 9. Germline CDR1 is MNHEY and CDR2 is SVGAGI. CDR3 residues: CASRPAGQVDQPQHF. DNA for the CDR3: TGTGCCAGCAGACCAGCGGGACAGGTAGATCAGCCCCAGCATTTT.

The chain combines TRBV2 with TRBJ2-6; a possible D gene is TRBD2 (5 bases). Germline values: CDR1 SNHLY, CDR2 FYNNEI. The CDR3 spans 15 residues. Trimming shortened V by 4 bases and J by 2 bases, and 9 bases separated the two germline ends. CDR3 in amino acids: CASSVGVPGANVLTF. Here the CDR3 DNA reads TGTGCCAGCAGTGTCGGGGTCCCTGGGGCCAACGTCCTGACTTTC.

The chain carries TRBV2 and TRBJ1-2; 8 bases are a match to TRBD1. The CDR3 runs 13 residues. Germline V gene lookup returns CDR1 SNHLY and CDR2 FYNNEI. Trimming at V came to 3 bases and at J to 3 bases, leaving 0 bases not matched to a gene. CDR3 residues: CASSEDRDYGYTF. The CDR3 DNA reads as TGTGCCAGCAGTGAGGACAGGGACTATGGCTACACCTTC.

The rearrangement joins TRBV3-1 (or the pseudogene TRBV3-2) to TRBJ2-3, with 13 bases aligning to TRBD2. The CDR3 contains 17 residues. Germline CDR1 is LGHDT and CDR2 is YNNKEL (reference sequence). The trim removed 0 bases at V and 9 bases at J, leaving 9 bases unmatched. The CDR3 protein is CASSQDLLAGGKGTQYF. The CDR3 region has the DNA TGTGCCAGCAGCCAAGACCTACTAGCGGGGGGGAAGGGGACGCAGTATTTT.

This sequence joins TRBV19 and TRBJ2-1; a weak D match, TRBD1 (5 bases). The CDR3 extends over 14 amino acids. Germline V gene sequence: CDR1 LNHDA, CDR2 SQIVND (reference sequence). The V gene lost 1 base and the J gene lost 7 bases, with 11 bases spanning the gap. The CDR3 is CASSIGQGRNEQFF. The CDR3 nucleotides read TGTGCCAGTAGTATAGGGCAGGGAAGGAATGAGCAGTTCTTC.